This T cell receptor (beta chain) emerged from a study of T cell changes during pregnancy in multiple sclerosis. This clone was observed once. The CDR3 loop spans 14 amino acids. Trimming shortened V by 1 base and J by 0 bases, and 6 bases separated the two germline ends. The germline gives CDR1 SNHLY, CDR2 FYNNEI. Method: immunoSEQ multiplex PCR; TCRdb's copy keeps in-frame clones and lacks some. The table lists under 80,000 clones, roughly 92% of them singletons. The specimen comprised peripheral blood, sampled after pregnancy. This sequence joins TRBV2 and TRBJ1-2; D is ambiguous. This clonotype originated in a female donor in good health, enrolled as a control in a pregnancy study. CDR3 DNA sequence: TGTGCCAGCAGTGAAGATCAGTCTAACTATGGCTACACCTTC. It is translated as CASSEDQSNYGYTF.